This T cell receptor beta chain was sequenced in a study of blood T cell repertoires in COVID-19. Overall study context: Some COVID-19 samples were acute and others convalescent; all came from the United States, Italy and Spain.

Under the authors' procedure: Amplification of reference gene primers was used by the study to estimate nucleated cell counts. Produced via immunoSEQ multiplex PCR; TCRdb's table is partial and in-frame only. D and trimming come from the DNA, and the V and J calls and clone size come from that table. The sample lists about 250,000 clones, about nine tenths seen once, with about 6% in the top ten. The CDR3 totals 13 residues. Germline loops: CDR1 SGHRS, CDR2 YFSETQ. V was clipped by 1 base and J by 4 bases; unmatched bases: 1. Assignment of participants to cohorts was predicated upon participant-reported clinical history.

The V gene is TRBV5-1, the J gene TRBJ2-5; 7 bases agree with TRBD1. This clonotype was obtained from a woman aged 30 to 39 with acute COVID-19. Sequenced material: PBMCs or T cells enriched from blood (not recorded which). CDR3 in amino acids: CASSLNRGETQYF. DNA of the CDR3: TGCGCCAGCAGCTTGAACAGGGGAGAGACCCAGTACTTC.